This T cell receptor (beta chain) was sequenced during a study of relationships among human T cell subsets. Regarding the study as a whole: Over 60% of CD8+ cytotoxic sequences came from clones with over 100 reads.

As concerns this clonotype: Its antigen is unknown.

CD8+ T cells were isolated by anti-CD4 multisort bead depletion, then anti-CD8 bead selection. CDR3 size: 15 residues. The V gene's germline CDR1 is ENHRY and CDR2 SYGVKD. Germline trimming cut 1 base from V and 4 bases from J; bases unmatched to any gene: 3. From mRNA, alpha and beta CDR3 regions were amplified using semiquantitative ARM-PCR. Exponential amplification used communal superprimers after tagged nested gene-specific primers in ARM-PCR. MiXCR, applied by TCRdb to the multiplex PCR reads, yields one record per CDR3 protein. The table includes some 5,400 distinct CDR3 sequences, 55% to 75% detected once.

The clonotype originates from a man between 40 and 49 years old in good health. This sequence joins TRBV10-3 and TRBJ1-3, with 8 bases fitting TRBD1. Sequences were obtained from CD8+ T cells sorted from blood. The CDR3 DNA follows: TGTGCCATCAGTGAGTTCAGGGGGCAAGGAAACACCATATATTTT. Protein: CAISEFRGQGNTIYF.